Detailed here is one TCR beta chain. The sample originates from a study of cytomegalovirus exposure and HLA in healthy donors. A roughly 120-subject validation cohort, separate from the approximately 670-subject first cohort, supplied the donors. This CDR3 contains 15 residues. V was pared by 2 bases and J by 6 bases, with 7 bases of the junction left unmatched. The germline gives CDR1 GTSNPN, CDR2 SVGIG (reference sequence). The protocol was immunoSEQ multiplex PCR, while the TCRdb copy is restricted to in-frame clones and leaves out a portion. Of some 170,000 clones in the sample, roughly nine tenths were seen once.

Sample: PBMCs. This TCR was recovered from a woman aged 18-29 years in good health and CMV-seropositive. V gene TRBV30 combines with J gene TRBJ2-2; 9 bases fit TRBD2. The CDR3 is CAWSSGGRAAGELFF. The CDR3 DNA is TGTGCCTGGAGTAGTGGCGGGAGGGCCGCCGGGGAGCTGTTTTTT.